This TCR beta chain was sequenced in a study of naive and memory T cell subsets. General observations from the study: Potentially, T cell activation and differentiation skew this RNA-based measurement.

This clonotype was detected only a few times. What it binds is not known. An oligonucleotide containing a UMI was ligated to the 3' end of TCR cDNA. Whole-blood samples were around 2.5 ml of peripheral blood from healthy adult volunteers. Input was about 1 to 1,100 ng of DNase-treated total RNA without cell sorting. V was cut by 1 base and J by 9 bases, with 7 bases left in between. The CDR3 is 12 amino acids. Ligated cDNA underwent four rounds of PCR with nested alpha and beta constant region primers and SP2. Alpha and beta constant region primers primed reverse transcription for blood and skin samples. TCRdb reprocessed the 5' RACE reads via MiXCR and lists one record per CDR3 protein. The table records roughly 30,000 distinct CDR3 sequences, over 15% of them present only once.

The TCR sequence derives from a female donor in good health. The chain is built from TRBV12-3 or TRBV12-4 and TRBJ2-4; D is ambiguous. The CDR3, as DNA: TGTGCCAGCAGTTTAGGAATAGGCATTCAGTACTTC. It encodes CASSLGIGIQYF.